The rows below give T cell receptor beta chains drawn from one sample of a study of blood T cell repertoires in COVID-19. Sequenced by immunoSEQ multiplex PCR; TCRdb stores in-frame clones only, minus some. This sample has some 320,000 clones, with over 85% found just once. The sequenced sample was PBMCs or T cells enriched from blood (not recorded which). These receptor sequences come from a man aged 60-69 years who had recovered from COVID-19. The CDR3 runs from the conserved cysteine through the conserved F or W. D genes are given only for firm matches. Some rows have no size entry. The others give once, few or many, or a class for an expanded clone.

abundance,d_gene,v_gene,j_gene,CDR3aa,CDR3nt
-,-,TRBV3-1/TRBV3-2,TRBJ1-1,CASSQAYIRGIGTEAFF,TGTGCCAGCAGCCAAGCCTATATCAGGGGAATAGGCACTGAAGCTTTCTTT
-,TRBD2,TRBV12-5,TRBJ2-1,CASGLVAGLAGVRQFF,TGTGCTAGTGGTTTGGTAGCCGGACTAGCGGGAGTTAGACAGTTCTTC
-,TRBD2,TRBV27,TRBJ2-4,CASSLGGNIAGAWNIQYF,TGTGCCAGCAGTTTAGGCGGAAATATAGCGGGGGCCTGGAACATTCAGTACTTC
-,TRBD1,TRBV19,TRBJ1-4,CASTDRGATNEKLFF,TGTGCCAGTACCGACAGGGGCGCAACTAATGAAAAACTGTTTTTT
-,-,TRBV5-4,TRBJ1-5,CASKAWGDSNQPQHF,TGTGCCAGCAAAGCCTGGGGAGATAGCAATCAGCCCCAGCATTTT
-,TRBD1,TRBV2,TRBJ1-2,CASTPQGAHYGYTF,TGTGCCAGCACCCCTCAGGGGGCTCATTATGGCTACACCTTC
-,-,TRBV7-3,TRBJ1-6,CASSFGGSESPLHF,TGTGCCAGCAGCTTTGGCGGGAGCGAATCACCCCTCCACTTT
-,TRBD2,TRBV2,TRBJ2-3,CASSEGTSRRTDTQYF,TGTGCCAGCAGTGAAGGGACTAGCAGACGCACAGATACGCAGTATTTT
-,TRBD1,TRBV27,TRBJ2-5,CATSRDRGPQETQYF,TGTGCCACCTCAAGGGACAGGGGGCCCCAAGAGACCCAGTACTTC
-,-,TRBV10-3,TRBJ2-7,CAISVTQEGQYF,TGTGCCATCAGTGTCACTCAGGAAGGGCAGTACTTC
-,TRBD1,TRBV11-1,TRBJ1-1,CASSKNRGTEAFF,TGTGCCAGCAGCAAGAACAGGGGAACTGAAGCTTTCTTT
-,TRBD1,TRBV29-1,TRBJ1-2,CSAGTGLNPTNYGYTF,TGCAGCGCTGGGACAGGTCTCAACCCTACTAACTATGGCTACACCTTC
-,-,TRBV11-3,TRBJ2-7,CASSLVLVGRSSEQYF,TGTGCCAGCAGCTTAGTATTGGTGGGGCGGTCCTCAGAGCAGTACTTC
-,TRBD1,TRBV30,TRBJ1-6,CASNRGNSPLHF,TGTGCATCCAACAGGGGCAATTCACCCCTCCACTTT
-,TRBD2,TRBV7-9,TRBJ2-1,CASSSTSVYNEQFF,TGTGCCAGCAGCTCGACTAGCGTCTACAATGAGCAGTTCTTC
-,-,TRBV7-9,TRBJ2-5,CASRRGYKETQYF,TGTGCCAGCCGGAGGGGATACAAAGAGACCCAGTACTTC
-,-,TRBV7-9,TRBJ2-1,CASRGRDWDYNEQFF,TGTGCCAGCAGAGGCCGGGACTGGGACTACAATGAGCAGTTCTTC
-,-,TRBV5-6,TRBJ2-5,CASSFPRTGTQYF,TGTGCCAGCAGCTTTCCGCGTACAGGGACCCAGTACTTC
-,TRBD2,TRBV29-1,TRBJ2-5,CSVEGRSGVRETQYF,TGCAGCGTTGAAGGAAGAAGCGGGGTCCGGGAGACCCAGTACTTC
-,TRBD1,TRBV7-6,TRBJ2-2,CASSLDPGQSYTGELFF,TGTGCCAGCAGCTTGGATCCGGGACAGTCTTACACCGGGGAGCTGTTTTTT
-,-,TRBV24-1,TRBJ1-2,CATSAGSHYGYTF,TGTGCCACCAGTGCGGGAAGTCACTATGGCTACACCTTC
-,-,TRBV2,TRBJ2-1,CASTTERPSMVEQFF,TGTGCCAGCACCACAGAACGGCCCTCGATGGTTGAGCAGTTCTTC
-,-,TRBV30,TRBJ2-2,CAWSERIAGELFF,TGTGCCTGGAGTGAACGAATAGCCGGGGAGCTGTTTTTT
-,TRBD1,TRBV4-1,TRBJ1-1,CASSKRDRASEAFF,TGCGCCAGCAGCAAGAGGGACAGGGCCAGTGAAGCTTTCTTT
-,TRBD2,TRBV3-1/TRBV3-2,TRBJ2-7,CASSQGGLAGLYEQYF,TGTGCCAGCAGCCAAGGGGGACTAGCGGGTCTCTACGAGCAGTACTTC
-,-,TRBV4-2,TRBJ2-7,CASSQEWQRGNLEQYF,TGTGCCAGCAGCCAAGAGTGGCAAAGGGGGAACCTCGAGCAGTACTTC
-,TRBD2,TRBV6-1,TRBJ2-1,CASSGLAAFSYNEQFF,TGTGCCAGCAGTGGACTAGCGGCCTTCTCCTACAATGAGCAGTTCTTC
-,TRBD1,TRBV18,TRBJ1-2,CASSPPGQGNYGYTF,TGTGCCAGCTCACCACCAGGACAGGGCAACTATGGCTACACCTTC
-,TRBD1,TRBV6-2/TRBV6-3,TRBJ1-4,CASSTPNRGQANEKLFF,TGTGCCAGCAGCACCCCCAACAGGGGGCAGGCTAATGAAAAACTGTTTTTT
-,TRBD1,TRBV2,TRBJ2-2,CASSVQGAGTGELFF,TGTGCCAGCAGTGTTCAGGGGGCCGGCACCGGGGAGCTGTTTTTT
-,TRBD2,TRBV28,TRBJ2-1,CASSFPAGVYNEQFF,TGTGCCAGCAGTTTCCCGGCGGGAGTCTACAATGAGCAGTTCTTC
-,TRBD1,TRBV11-3,TRBJ1-2,CASSSLRQGPGFAGYTF,TGTGCCAGCAGCTCATTACGACAGGGACCGGGGTTTGCTGGCTACACCTTC
-,TRBD1,TRBV9,TRBJ2-7,CASSVGRGSYEQYF,TGTGCCAGCAGCGTAGGCAGGGGGTCGTACGAGCAGTACTTC
-,-,TRBV6-5,TRBJ1-1,CASSYDTTYTEAFF,TGTGCCAGCAGTTACGACACGACATACACTGAAGCTTTCTTT
-,-,TRBV29-1,TRBJ2-7,CSVTSREIRYF,TGCAGCGTTACGAGCCGGGAGATCCGGTACTTC
-,TRBD2,TRBV4-3,TRBJ2-5,CASSPRIPTSGEETQYF,TGCGCCAGCAGCCCCAGAATTCCGACTAGCGGGGAAGAGACCCAGTACTTC
-,-,TRBV6-1,TRBJ2-5,CASSEGIRVSQYF,TGTGCCAGCAGTGAAGGCATCCGGGTGTCCCAGTACTTC
-,TRBD2,TRBV4-2,TRBJ2-7,CASSQQSGDPPYEQYF,TGTGCCAGCAGCCAACAAAGCGGGGACCCACCCTACGAGCAGTACTTC
-,-,TRBV9,TRBJ2-2,CASTRGGELTGELFF,TGTGCCAGCACCAGAGGGGGGGAACTCACCGGGGAGCTGTTTTTT
-,-,TRBV6-5,TRBJ1-1,CASSTGYDFSEAFF,TGTGCCAGCAGCACAGGGTACGACTTTTCTGAAGCTTTCTTT
-,-,TRBV3-1/TRBV3-2,TRBJ1-1,CASSRAQGNTEAFF,TGTGCCAGCAGCCGGGCCCAGGGGAACACTGAAGCTTTCTTT
-,-,TRBV19,TRBJ2-2,CASSGTTGSGELFF,TGTGCCAGTAGCGGGACAACCGGGTCCGGGGAGCTGTTTTTT
-,-,TRBV2,TRBJ1-5,CASSASGGQPQHF,TGTGCCAGCAGTGCATCGGGTGGGCAGCCCCAGCATTTT
-,-,TRBV2,TRBJ1-2,CASSVRREDGYTF,TGTGCCAGCAGTGTAAGGAGAGAGGATGGCTACACCTTC
-,-,TRBV2,TRBJ1-5,CASSKWGPLGFQSNQPQHF,TGTGCCAGCAGTAAATGGGGGCCATTGGGGTTTCAAAGCAATCAGCCCCAGCATTTT
-,-,TRBV6-5,TRBJ2-7,CASSSIGGEQYF,TGTGCCAGCAGCTCAATAGGGGGCGAGCAGTACTTC
-,-,TRBV12-3/TRBV12-4,TRBJ2-1,CASSEETGNEQFF,TGTGCCAGCAGTGAGGAAACAGGGAATGAGCAGTTCTTC
-,-,TRBV20-1,TRBJ1-5,CSASSFGRDYNQPQHF,TGCAGTGCTAGTTCGTTCGGCAGGGACTACAATCAGCCCCAGCATTTT
-,-,TRBV2,TRBJ2-2,CASSDRYTGELFF,TGTGCCAGCAGTGATAGATACACCGGGGAGCTGTTTTTT
few,-,TRBV11-3,TRBJ2-5,CASSFQSRYQGETQYF,TGTGCCAGCAGCTTTCAGTCACGGTATCAGGGGGAGACCCAGTACTTC
-,-,TRBV3-1/TRBV3-2,TRBJ1-2,CASSQSESGGGGYTF,TGTGCCAGCAGCCAATCTGAATCGGGGGGTGGTGGCTACACCTTC
-,-,TRBV5-6,TRBJ2-5,CASSVDGVISQETQYF,TGTGCCAGCAGCGTGGACGGAGTAATTAGTCAAGAGACCCAGTACTTC
once,TRBD2,TRBV3-1/TRBV3-2,TRBJ2-5,CASTRGTSRDSQYF,TGTGCCAGCACCCGAGGGACTAGCCGGGATTCTCAGTACTTC
-,-,TRBV19,TRBJ2-7,CASRETRLDEQYF,TGTGCCAGTAGGGAGACTAGGTTAGACGAGCAGTACTTC
-,-,TRBV30,TRBJ1-2,CAWSALIGYTF,TGTGCCTGGAGTGCTCTTATTGGCTACACCTTC
-,TRBD2,TRBV11-3,TRBJ2-5,CASSLLAGASETQYF,TGTGCCAGCAGCTTACTAGCGGGAGCCTCAGAGACCCAGTACTTC
once,TRBD1,TRBV7-9,TRBJ2-7,CASSEQGAVEQYF,TGTGCCAGCAGCGAACAGGGGGCGGTGGAGCAGTACTTC
-,-,TRBV7-8,TRBJ1-5,CASSPASGTWQPQHF,TGTGCCAGCAGCCCGGCGTCGGGGACTTGGCAGCCCCAGCATTTT